This T cell receptor (beta chain) emerged from a study of T cell repertoires in cytomegalovirus infection. The overall study: Public TCR beta signatures provided an indication of both CMV infection and a matching HLA type. Overall study findings and caveats: Across the ex vivo response, the dominant clonotypes were HLA-C-restricted CMV-specific TCR beta clonotypes.

Notes on this clonotype: The antigen is not known.

This CDR3 spans 13 amino acids. The ends were cut back, 1 base at V and 3 bases at J, with 6 bases in the middle. CDR1 is LNHDA and CDR2 is SQIVND in the germline V gene (reference sequence). TCRdb recomputed calls from the reads with MiXCR, one row per CDR3 protein. Of over 100,000 distinct CDR3 sequences in the sample, about 30% were seen once. Sequencing used CD8+ T cells from cultured PBMCs, obtained from culture after CMV antigen stimulation. This receptor was identified in a human donor in good health (CMV status not recorded). Some clones in this sample may be carry-over from other donors' samples. This chain joins TRBV19 and TRBJ1-1; tentative D call: TRBD1 (5 bases). The CDR3 loop reads CASSIGGYTEAFF. The CDR3 coding sequence is TGTGCCAGTAGTATAGGGGGGTACACTGAAGCTTTCTTT.